This passage covers 16 T cell receptor beta chains from one sample sequenced in a study of blood T cell repertoires in COVID-19. TCRdb keeps only in-frame clones here, not all; method: immunoSEQ multiplex PCR. The sample holds roughly 180,000 clones; approximately 85% are singletons and the top ten take 6.9%. Sequenced material: peripheral blood. These receptors were collected from a man older than 75 with COVID-19, enrolled during active disease.

This chain connects TRBV2 to TRBJ2-5, with D possibly being TRBD2 (5 bases). This CDR3 has 13 amino acids. Germline loops: CDR1 SNHLY, CDR2 FYNNEI. Between the trimmed V and J ends, which lost 9 bases and 1 base, there was a span of 12 bases. CDR3 nucleotides: TGTGCCAGTCTTAGCGAGGCCCAAGAGACCCAGTACTTC. Translated: CASLSEAQETQYF.

The rearrangement links TRBV15 to TRBJ2-7; the match to TRBD2 covers 12 bases. V lost 3 bases and J lost 7; bases outside the gene matches: 7. The CDR3 runs to 15 residues. The germline V gene has CDR1 LNHNV and CDR2 YYDKDF (reference sequence). In DNA, the CDR3 is TGTGCCACCAGCAGCATGCCGGGACTAGCGGGTGAGCAGTACTTC. It specifies CATSSMPGLAGEQYF.

V and J are TRBV9 and TRBJ2-1; a possible D gene is TRBD1 (6 bases). The CDR3 extends over 14 amino acids. V was shortened by 4 bases and J by 7 bases, with 15 bases between the two germline ends. Germline V CDR1 and CDR2: SGDLS, YYNGEE. The CDR3 spells CASSPLGAPNEQFF. DNA of the CDR3: TGTGCCAGCAGCCCCCTGGGGGCTCCTAATGAGCAGTTCTTC.

The chain combines TRBV6-1 with TRBJ1-5; weak D call: TRBD1 (6 bases). The germline V gene encodes CDR1 MNHNS and CDR2 SASEGT. Between the trimmed V and J ends, which lost 2 bases and 1 base, there was a span of 6 bases. The CDR3 contains 14 residues. CDR3 bases: TGTGCCAGCAGTGAACAGGGGAGCAATCAGCCCCAGCATTTT. Translated: CASSEQGSNQPQHF.

The chain combines TRBV7-9 with TRBJ1-1; D may be TRBD1 (5 bases). Trimming removed 8 bases at V and 7 bases at J, with 20 bases between. This CDR3 spans 14 amino acids. Germline V gene lookup returns CDR1 SEHNR and CDR2 FQNEAQ (reference sequence). Here the CDR3 DNA reads TGTGCCAGCGACAAACGGGGGGAGCCCATTGAAGCTTTCTTT. Residues: CASDKRGEPIEAFF.

The chain uses TRBV4-2 and TRBJ2-5, with a tentative D call TRBD2 (6 bases). The germline gives CDR1 LGHNA, CDR2 YNFKEQ. Trimming took 0 bases from V and 9 from J, leaving 26 bases between them. The CDR3 consists of 18 residues. The CDR3 sequence: CASSQEPHGGELQVSQYF. Written as DNA, the CDR3 is TGTGCCAGCAGCCAAGAACCCCACGGAGGGGAGCTGCAAGTGTCCCAGTACTTC.

J is TRBJ1-5 and V is TRBV28; possible D gene TRBD1, 6 bases. CDR1 is MDHEN and CDR2 is SYDVKM in the germline V gene. This CDR3 comprises 14 residues. Trimming stripped 6 bases from V and 7 bases from J, with 16 bases between. The CDR3 protein is CASSLQGVTQPQHF. The CDR3 nucleotides read TGTGCCAGCAGCCTACAGGGAGTAACACAGCCCCAGCATTTT.

The genes are TRBV4-2 and TRBJ2-1, with 8 bases aligning to TRBD2. This CDR3 has 16 residues. Per the germline V gene, CDR1 is LGHNA and CDR2 is YNFKEQ. J lost 4 bases, V lost 1 base, and 6 bases had no gene match. The CDR3 region is CASSQGLSGEYNEQFF. CDR3 sequence (DNA): TGTGCCAGCAGCCAAGGCCTTAGCGGGGAATACAATGAGCAGTTCTTC.

This chain links TRBV29-1 with TRBJ1-5, with D perhaps TRBD1 (6 bases). The germline V and J ends were trimmed by 4 bases and 4 bases, with 11 bases remaining between them. This CDR3 comprises 13 residues. CDR1 is SQVTM and CDR2 is ANQGSEA in the germline V gene. This CDR3 is CSVVTTGNQPQHF. CDR3 nucleotide sequence: TGCAGCGTTGTTACGACAGGTAATCAGCCCCAGCATTTT.

This rearrangement joins TRBV6-5 to TRBJ1-1, with TRBD1 identical over 9 bases. Per the germline V gene, CDR1 is MNHEY and CDR2 is SVGAGI. The CDR3 has 13 amino acids. The V gene end was trimmed by 10 bases and the J gene end by 4 bases; junction bases not matched to a gene: 7. The CDR3 nucleotides read TGTGCCACGAATAGACAGGGGGGCACTGAAGCTTTCTTT. It yields the protein CATNRQGGTEAFF.

The rearrangement joins TRBV4-2 to TRBJ1-3, with D unclear. Trimming cost V 4 bases and J 2 bases, with 15 bases left between them. The CDR3 extends over 16 amino acids. Germline assignment: CDR1 LGHNA and CDR2 YNFKEQ. CDR3 amino acids: CASSLPGRQTGNTIYF. The CDR3 DNA follows: TGTGCCAGCAGCCTCCCTGGGCGCCAGACTGGAAACACCATATATTTT.

This chain connects TRBV28 to TRBJ1-2, with a weak D call TRBD1 (5 bases). In germline, CDR1 is MDHEN, CDR2 SYDVKM. The V end lost 4 bases, the J end lost 1 base, and 10 bases lay between the germline ends. The CDR3 covers 14 residues. CDR3: CASSWGDGNYGYTF. The CDR3 DNA is TGTGCCAGCAGTTGGGGGGACGGTAACTATGGCTACACCTTC.

CDR3 in DNA: TGCAGTGCTAGTTCGGGCAATGAGCAGTTCTTC. Translating gives CSASSGNEQFF. The chain links TRBV20-1 to TRBJ2-1; D remains ambiguous. CDR3 length: 11 amino acids. Germline lookup yields CDR1 DFQATT and CDR2 SNEGSKA (reference sequence). V was pared by 3 bases and J by 6 bases, with 6 bases between.

The CDR3 DNA follows: TGTGCCAGCAGCCCGAGACAAGTCTACGAGCAGTACTTC. Translating gives CASSPRQVYEQYF. The V gene is TRBV27, the J gene TRBJ2-7, with no clear D. This CDR3 region has 13 residues. Between the trimmed V and J ends, which lost 6 bases and 3 bases, there was a span of 12 bases. CDR1 is MNHEY and CDR2 is SMNVEV in the germline V gene (reference sequence).

This clone has just a few counts. The V and J genes are TRBV2 and TRBJ2-7; 11 nucleotides agree with TRBD1. The germline V gene has CDR1 SNHLY and CDR2 FYNNEI. The CDR3 runs to 14 residues. The V and J ends lost 6 bases and 5 bases, in that order; junction bases with no gene match: 6. CDR3 sequence reads: CASRRTGGWNEQYF. Here the CDR3 DNA reads TGTGCCAGCAGAAGGACAGGGGGCTGGAACGAGCAGTACTTC.

The chain couples TRBV5-1 to TRBJ1-4; 7 bases align to TRBD1. Trimming removed 3 bases from V and 8 bases from J; junction bases left unmatched: 7. Germline lookup yields CDR1 SGHRS and CDR2 YFSETQ. The CDR3 runs to 14 residues. CDR3 sequence (DNA): TGCGCCAGCAGCTCCCGACAGGGTGGCGAAAAACTGTTTTTT. It specifies CASSSRQGGEKLFF.